These 15 T cell receptor beta chains were all obtained from the same sample, sequenced in a study of blood T cell repertoires in COVID-19. Method: immunoSEQ multiplex PCR; TCRdb's copy keeps in-frame clones and lacks some. Found here are 200,000 to 300,000 clones, around 83% of them singletons; the top ten hold more than 9.5%. The sequenced material came from peripheral blood. Every receptor here comes from an elderly woman with acute or convalescent COVID-19.

V is TRBV3-1 (or the pseudogene TRBV3-2) and J is TRBJ2-7; no clear D. Germline CDR1 is LGHDT and CDR2 is YNNKEL (reference sequence). The CDR3 sequence is 14 residues long. V was pared by 7 bases and J by 2 bases, with 15 bases between. The CDR3: CASTTADGAYEQYF. DNA for the CDR3: TGTGCCAGCACCACCGCAGACGGAGCCTACGAGCAGTACTTC.

The CDR3: CASASGGAHNEQFF. CDR3 DNA: TGTGCCAGCGCTAGCGGGGGGGCCCACAATGAGCAGTTCTTC. J is TRBJ2-1 and V is TRBV28; 12 nucleotides match TRBD2. CDR3 length equals 14 residues. The V gene end was trimmed by 8 bases and the J gene end by 5 bases; junction bases not matched to a gene: 4. Per the germline V gene, CDR1 is MDHEN and CDR2 is SYDVKM. The complete variable domain, with remaining parts taken from reference TRBV28 and TRBJ2-1, reads DVKVTQSSRYLVKRTGEKVFLECVQDMDHENMFWYRQDPGLGLRLIYFSYDVKMKEKGDIPEGYSVSREKKERFSLILESASTNQTSMYLCASASGGAHNEQFFGPGTRLTVL.

The V gene is TRBV5-8, the J gene TRBJ2-4; TRBD1 matches 8 bases. The germline V gene encodes CDR1 SGHTS and CDR2 YDEGEE. The CDR3 extends over 14 amino acids. The CDR3 sequence is CAPARRQGNNIQYF. CDR3 DNA sequence: TGTGCGCCAGCGCGGCGACAGGGGAACAACATTCAGTACTTC.

This sequence joins TRBV7-9 and TRBJ2-3; D ambiguous. This CDR3 comprises 12 residues. From germline, CDR1 is SEHNR and CDR2 FQNEAQ (reference sequence). V was shortened by 5 bases and J by 0 bases, with 3 bases between the two germline ends. The CDR3, as DNA: TGTGCCAGCAGCCCTAGCACAGATACGCAGTATTTT. Translating it yields CASSPSTDTQYF.

The chain links TRBV19 to TRBJ1-5; the D gene is possibly TRBD1 (5 bases). Germline V lookup: CDR1 LNHDA, CDR2 SQIVND (reference sequence). V was shortened by 11 bases and J by 0 bases, with 14 bases between the two germline ends. This CDR3 is 14 amino acids long. This CDR3 reads CASGTQDSNQPQHF. CDR3 nucleotide sequence: TGTGCCTCCGGGACTCAAGATAGCAATCAGCCCCAGCATTTT.

The V gene is TRBV19, the J gene TRBJ1-2; a weak D match, TRBD1 (5 bases). V was shortened by 7 bases and J by 6 bases, with 18 bases between the two germline ends. Germline V gives CDR1 LNHDA, CDR2 SQIVND (reference sequence). This CDR3 contains 14 residues. The CDR3 nucleotides read TGTGCCAGTACCAAGGGCAGGGCGATAGATGGCTACACCTTC. Amino acid sequence: CASTKGRAIDGYTF.

This clone has just a few counts. The chain employs TRBV11-2 and TRBJ2-1, with 8 positions matching TRBD2. The CDR3 consists of 17 residues. Trimming at V came to 5 bases and at J to 8 bases, leaving 17 bases not matched to a gene. Germline V gene sequence: CDR1 SGHAT, CDR2 FQNNGV. Written as DNA, the CDR3 is TGTGCCAGCAGCCCCATATCGGGCAAGCGGGGGTCCTATGAGCAGTTCTTC. Translating it yields CASSPISGKRGSYEQFF.

This chain connects TRBV24-1 to TRBJ2-5, with D possibly being TRBD2 (5 bases). This CDR3 is built from 15 residues. CDR1 KGHDR and CDR2 SFDVKD come from the germline V gene. Trimming removed 4 bases from V and 1 base from J, with 12 bases in between. In DNA, the CDR3 is TGTGCCACCAGTGACCCCTCCGGGATCCAAGAGACCCAGTACTTC. Protein product: CATSDPSGIQETQYF.

The chain employs TRBV2 and TRBJ2-7; 9 nucleotides line up with TRBD2. CDR3 length: 14 residues. Germline V gene lookup returns CDR1 SNHLY and CDR2 FYNNEI. After removal of 7 bases from V and 0 bases from J, the junction contained 4 bases not matched to a gene. The DNA for the CDR3 is TGTGCCAGCAACCCGGGACTAGCCTCCTACGAGCAGTACTTC. Protein sequence: CASNPGLASYEQYF. Looking up the rest from reference TRBV2 and TRBJ2-7 gives the full variable domain: EPEVTQTPSHQVTQMGQEVILRCVPISNHLYFYWYRQILGQKVEFLVSFYNNEISEKSEIFDDQFSVERPDGSNFTLKIRSTKLEDSAMYFCASNPGLASYEQYFGPGTRLTVT.

This chain uses TRBV7-2 with TRBJ1-6; D is unclear. The CDR3 is made up of 16 amino acids. The germline V gene has CDR1 SGHTA and CDR2 FQGNSA. V was cut by 4 bases and J by 9 bases, with 19 bases left in between. The CDR3 region is CASSWSGLGKGSPLHF. CDR3 bases: TGTGCCAGCAGCTGGAGCGGATTAGGGAAGGGTTCACCCCTCCACTTT.

The V and J genes are TRBV5-1 and TRBJ2-2, with D perhaps TRBD1 (6 bases). The CDR3 is made up of 15 amino acids. Germline CDR1 SGHRS, CDR2 YFSETQ. The V and J ends lost 2 bases and 2 bases respectively, with 10 bases between them. CDR3 sequence: CASSFQDRNTGELFF. The CDR3 DNA sequence: TGCGCCAGCAGCTTTCAGGACAGAAACACCGGGGAGCTGTTTTTT.

This chain uses TRBV19 with TRBJ2-7; no firm D call. CDR3 length equals 14 residues. Germline loops: CDR1 LNHDA, CDR2 SQIVND (reference sequence). Trimming shortened V by 3 bases and J by 3 bases, and 12 bases separated the two germline ends. The CDR3 protein is CASSIIPGGYEQYF. The DNA of the CDR3 is TGTGCCAGTAGTATCATCCCAGGTGGCTACGAGCAGTACTTC.

The V call is TRBV30, the J call TRBJ1-4, with 7 bases fitting TRBD1. The CDR3 loop spans 15 amino acids. V lost 3 bases, J lost 8 bases, and 12 bases stayed unmatched. The V gene's germline CDR1 is GTSNPN and CDR2 SVGIG (reference sequence). CDR3: CAWRGIRQGEEKLFF. The CDR3 DNA sequence: TGTGCCTGGAGGGGCATCAGACAGGGTGAAGAAAAACTGTTTTTT.

The chain has TRBV6-4 and TRBJ1-5; 10 bases match TRBD1. CDR1 and CDR2 from the germline V gene are MRHNA and SNTAGT. The CDR3 length is 15 residues. Germline trimming cut 2 bases from V and 5 bases from J; bases unmatched to any gene: 3. The CDR3 loop is CASSDDRGRDQPQHF. The CDR3 coding sequence is TGTGCCAGCAGTGACGACAGGGGGCGCGATCAGCCCCAGCATTTT.

This clone was observed a few times. The chain is built from TRBV7-2 and TRBJ2-1; TRBD2 agrees at 8 bases. The CDR3 has 17 residues. Per the germline V gene, CDR1 is SGHTA and CDR2 is FQGNSA. The J segment lost 6 bases and the V segment lost 6 bases, leaving 16 bases of the junction unmatched. CDR3 coding DNA: TGTGCCAGCAGTGGGTGGCGGGGGGCCTCCCTATCCAATGAGCAGTTCTTC. This gives the protein CASSGWRGASLSNEQFF.